A single T cell receptor beta chain is shown here with its context. This may arise from a read error, as a much more abundant clone is one base away. The CDR3 extends over 15 amino acids. In germline, CDR1 is MNHEY, CDR2 SVGEGT. This specimen comes from a study of prognosis after radiotherapy for stage I lung cancer. The study amplified the TCR beta CDR3 region from genomic DNA. This amplification was carried out by two rounds of multiplex PCR. The authors ran first-round PCR with primers specific to each TRBV and TRBJ gene. TCRdb reprocessed the multiplex PCR reads with MiXCR, giving one entry per CDR3 protein. Of around 27,000 distinct CDR3 sequences listed, about a third are singletons.

Sequenced material: PBMCs, taken before or after stereotactic body radiation therapy (not recorded which). V is TRBV6-2 or TRBV6-3 and J is TRBJ2-5, with 8 bases lining up with TRBD1. The sequence was obtained from a donor over 45 with non-small cell lung cancer. CDR3 nucleotide sequence: TGTGCCAGCAGTAAAGGACAGGGAGTCCAAAAGACCCAGTACTTC. Translated: CASSKGQGVQKTQYF.